This T cell receptor beta chain was profiled in a study of long-term antiretroviral therapy in people with HIV. Trimming shortened V by 3 bases and J by 5 bases, and 17 bases separated the two germline ends. The CDR3 length is 15 residues. The germline CDR1 and CDR2 sequences are SGHTA and FQGTGA. Each participant with HIV received care in the United States. Running of the v3.0 immunoSEQ assay took place at survey level. This table comes from immunoSEQ multiplex PCR, and its TCRdb copy is limited to in-frame clones, with some not included. The sample has tens of thousands of clones; around 84% are singletons.

The source was unsorted PBMCs, collected 0.4 years after starting antiretroviral therapy. The chain recombines TRBV7-3 with TRBJ2-7, with no clear D. The sequence was obtained from a man between 18 and 29 years old with HIV. CDR3 nucleotides: TGTGCCAGCAGCTTTGGTCAACGGGTGTTGGACGAGCAGTACTTC. It is translated as CASSFGQRVLDEQYF.